This TCR beta chain stems from a study of blood T cell repertoires in COVID-19 (dated by TCRdb to the early 2020s). Notes on the research overall: Samples from collaborators originated in the United States, Italy and Spain and spanned both the acute and convalescent phases of COVID-19. The material from the prospective study consisted of cDNA or gDNA derived from T cells, B-cell-depleted T cells, or PBMCs. The dataset comprised deeply sampled blood TCRbeta repertoires from subjects exposed to, actively infected with, or recovered from COVID-19. The repertoires were released in a freely available public database intended as a resource for research on the immune response to SARS-CoV-2. Samples were obtained from the ongoing ImmuneRACE study (first 160 participants) and from 1,254 subjects provided by 6 global collaborators. Sample metadata almost always included a de-identified subject ID, COVID-19 status, age in years and sex. HLA class I and class II types, where available, came from metadata supplied by the sample provider rather than from assay-based typing. What the study reported, not specific to this receptor: The quantity of clinical and demographic metadata differed by source and by participant and was supplied without curation.

One collaborating source in Seattle enrolled patients while the patients were actively infected and followed the patients over time throughout the course of disease. Collaborating institutions collected whole blood in K2EDTA tubes following their own protocols. For TCRbeta analysis, collaborators shipped samples as frozen whole blood, isolated PBMCs, or DNA extracted from either of those sample types. Looking up the germline V gene (reference sequence) yields CDR1 LNHNV and CDR2 YYDKDF. V sheds 1 base and J sheds 3 bases, leaving 8 bases between their ends. The CDR3 runs 14 amino acids, cysteine and phenylalanine included. Only the CDR3 DNA is retained, 42 bases long and in frame from the first base. TCRbeta CDR3 regions were amplified from genomic DNA by means of the immunoSEQ Assay, a bias-controlled multiplex PCR. In the original analysis: Nucleated cell counts per sample were estimated from amplification of reference gene primers within the assay. To quantify the absolute abundance of each unique TCRbeta CDR3 rearrangement, sequence reads were collapsed and filtered. For each sample, productive Simpson clonality was calculated by taking the square root of Simpson's diversity index across productive rearrangements. TCRdb retrieved this table from immuneACCESS and kept in-frame rearrangements only. Not all clones are present; in checked studies, unresolved V genes account for under half, and no reason is known for the remainder. The V and J calls and the clone size are those of that table, but D and trimming were determined from the DNA. The sample profile shows some 450,000 clones; approximately 90% of them were found once. Jointly, the top ten make up about 12% of the sample.

Remarks on this clone: Which antigen it targets is not known. No base quality values were provided; no much bigger clone lies one nucleotide off.

This receptor was identified in a woman in her forties or fifties with COVID-19, enrolled during active disease. The sequence links TRBV15 to TRBJ2-3, and perhaps TRBD1 as D gene, on 6 matching bases. The sample comprised peripheral blood. The CDR3 region: CATSRGQGTDTQYF. The DNA sequence is as follows: TGTGCCACCAGCAGAGGCCAGGGGACAGATACGCAGTATTTT.